This TCR beta chain was identified during a study of early T cells in non-severe SARS-CoV-2 infection. Study information: Sequenced material consisted of bulk RNA (from unsorted whole blood), and chains were unpaired.

This CDR3 comprises 18 residues. Germline V gene sequence: CDR1 SGHTA, CDR2 FQGTGA. TCRdb re-called the 5' RACE reads through MiXCR, storing one row per CDR3 protein. The data hold roughly 100,000 distinct CDR3 sequences, with less than 15% observed a single time. As regards this clonotype: At one boundary the junction diverges from the germline segment, which might be a read error.

The TCR originated in an adult who was a healthcare worker with PCR-confirmed SARS-CoV-2 infection or an uninfected control (not recorded which). This sample comprised whole blood, obtained at baseline. V is TRBV7-3 and J is TRBJ2-1, with TRBD2 matching 16 bases. CDR3 DNA sequence: TGTGTCAGCAGCTTATCTCCCGGGACTAGCGGGAGGGGCAATGAGCAGTTCTTC. Translation: CVSSLSPGTSGRGNEQFF.